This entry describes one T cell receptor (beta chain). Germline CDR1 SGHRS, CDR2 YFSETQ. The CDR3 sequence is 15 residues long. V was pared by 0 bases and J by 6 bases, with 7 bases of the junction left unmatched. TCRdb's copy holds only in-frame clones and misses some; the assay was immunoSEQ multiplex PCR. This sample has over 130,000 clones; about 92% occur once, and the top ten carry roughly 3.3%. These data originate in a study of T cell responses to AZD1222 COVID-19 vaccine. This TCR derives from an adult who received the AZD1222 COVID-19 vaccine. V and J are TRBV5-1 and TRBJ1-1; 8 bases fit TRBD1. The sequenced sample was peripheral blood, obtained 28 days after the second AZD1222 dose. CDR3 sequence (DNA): TGCGCCAGCAGCTTGGCGACAGGGGTGTTTTCTGAAGCTTTCTTT. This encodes CASSLATGVFSEAFF.